This T cell receptor (beta chain) was identified during a study of blood T cell repertoires in COVID-19. The junction had 6 bases not matched to a gene; V was cut back by 4 bases and J by 3 bases. Germline CDR1 SQVTM, CDR2 ANQGSEA. CDR3 length: 14 amino acids. A remark on this clone: This sample also contains other DNA sequences that code for the same CDR3.

Method: immunoSEQ multiplex PCR; TCRdb's copy keeps in-frame clones and lacks some. The table lists some 500,000 clones, 85% to 90% of them singletons. V usage is TRBV29-1 and J usage is TRBJ2-3, with 8 positions matching TRBD2. This TCR was recovered from a woman between 45 and 60 years old with COVID-19, enrolled during active disease. The sample taken for sequencing was peripheral blood. CDR3 bases: TGCAGCGTTGCCCCCGGGGGGGCGACAGATACGCAGTATTTT. Amino acids: CSVAPGGATDTQYF.